The 8 T cell receptor beta chains below come from one sample, sequenced in a study of T-cell reconstitution after alpha-beta-depleted transplantation in children. Unique molecular identifiers were built into the TCRbeta library. TCRdb re-called the PCR reads through MiXCR, storing one row per CDR3 protein. Of roughly 200,000 distinct CDR3 sequences listed, approximately 7% are singletons. Sequencing was performed on PBMCs, taken before TCRalphabeta/CD19-depleted stem cell transplant. Receptor source: a boy aged 2-15 years with acute lymphoblastic leukemia, due to receive a stem cell transplant.

CDR3 amino acids: CSARDPASGGAGDTQYF. The CDR3 DNA reads TGCAGTGCTAGAGACCCCGCTAGCGGGGGGGCGGGAGATACGCAGTATTTT. The genes are TRBV20-1 and TRBJ2-3, with 12 bases matching TRBD2. CDR3 size: 17 residues. V lost 0 bases and J lost 5; bases outside the gene matches: 9. Germline CDR1 reads DFQATT; CDR2 reads SNEGSKA (reference sequence).

The rearrangement links TRBV3-1 to TRBJ2-6; 11 bases line up with TRBD2. The CDR3 is 20 amino acids. CDR1 is LGHDT, CDR2 YNNKEL, per germline (reference sequence). The trim removed 3 bases at V and 0 bases at J, leaving 10 bases unmatched. CDR3 sequence reads: CASSQRARLAGNSGANVLTF. In DNA form, the CDR3 reads TGTGCCAGCAGCCAGCGGGCCAGACTAGCGGGGAACTCTGGGGCCAACGTCCTGACTTTC.

This clonotype was picked up many times. The chain is built from TRBV15 and TRBJ1-6; 8 nucleotides agree with TRBD1. Germline CDR1 reads LNHNV; CDR2 reads YYDKDF (reference sequence). The CDR3 totals 14 residues. With V trimmed by 1 base and J by 9 bases, 2 bases remained unmatched. Written as DNA, the CDR3 is TGTGCCACCAGCAGAGGGACAGGGACTTCACCCCTCCACTTT. Protein: CATSRGTGTSPLHF.

This clonotype was recorded at least ten times. The chain combines TRBV4-3 with TRBJ2-7, with D possibly matching TRBD1 (6 bases). The CDR3 sequence is 14 residues long. Germline-derived CDR1 and CDR2 are LGHNA and YSLEER. Trimming left V 0 bases short and J 6 bases short, with 12 bases between. CDR3 in DNA: TGCGCCAGCAGCCAAGATCCCAGGGGTAGCGAGCAGTACTTC. It is translated as CASSQDPRGSEQYF.

This clonotype has a count of ten or more. This chain connects TRBV7-2 to TRBJ2-5; no clear D. Germline-derived CDR1 and CDR2 are SGHTA and FQGNSA. Trimming pared 5 bases from V and 4 bases from J, leaving 8 bases between. The CDR3 runs to 12 residues. The CDR3 nucleotides are TGTGCCAGCAGCCGTAATCGAGAGACCCAGTACTTC. The encoded protein is CASSRNRETQYF.

The table lists this clonotype with many counts. The CDR3 nucleotides are TGCAGTGCTAGAGATCTAGCGGGTGGGGCCCCAGAGCAGTTCTTC. Amino acids: CSARDLAGGAPEQFF. The J gene is TRBJ2-1, the V gene TRBV20-1, with 8 nucleotides matching TRBD2. The CDR3 sequence is 15 residues long. The J segment lost 10 bases and the V segment lost 0 bases, leaving 11 bases of the junction unmatched. The germline V gene encodes CDR1 DFQATT and CDR2 SNEGSKA (reference sequence).

V and J are TRBV20-1 and TRBJ1-5; D is perhaps TRBD1 (6 bases). Trimming removed 7 bases at V and 0 bases at J, with 19 bases between. This CDR3 is 16 amino acids long. Germline CDR1 reads DFQATT; CDR2 reads SNEGSKA (reference sequence). The CDR3 nucleotides read TGCAGTGGGGGAATCGGGGGGCTTAATAGCAATCAGCCCCAGCATTTT. This translates into CSGGIGGLNSNQPQHF.

This clonotype appeared many times. This chain joins TRBV4-2 and TRBJ2-7, with 7 nucleotides matching TRBD1. Germline CDR1 LGHNA, CDR2 YNFKEQ. The length of the CDR3 is 14 residues. The junction had 5 bases not matched to a gene; V was cut back by 3 bases and J by 3 bases. The CDR3 spells CASSQGRGNYEQYF. The CDR3 DNA follows: TGTGCCAGCAGCCAGGGCAGGGGGAACTACGAGCAGTACTTC.